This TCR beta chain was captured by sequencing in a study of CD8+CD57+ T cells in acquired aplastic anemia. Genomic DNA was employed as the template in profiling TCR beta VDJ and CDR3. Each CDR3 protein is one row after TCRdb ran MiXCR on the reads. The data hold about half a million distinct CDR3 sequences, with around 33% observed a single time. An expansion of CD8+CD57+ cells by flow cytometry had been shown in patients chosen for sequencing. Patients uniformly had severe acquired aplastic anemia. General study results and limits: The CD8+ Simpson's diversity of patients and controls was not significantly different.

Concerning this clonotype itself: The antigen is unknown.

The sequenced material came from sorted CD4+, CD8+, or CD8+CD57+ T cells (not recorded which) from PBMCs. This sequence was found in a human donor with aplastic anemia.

In DNA form, the CDR3 reads TGCAGTGCTCCGGAGACTAGCGGGAGGGCGAAAGAGCAGTACTTC. This gives the protein CSAPETSGRAKEQYF. The V and J genes are TRBV20-1 and TRBJ2-7, with TRBD2 matching over 14 bases. CDR3 length equals 15 residues. Trimming at V came to 5 bases and at J to 7 bases, leaving 10 bases not matched to a gene. Germline V CDR1 and CDR2: DFQATT, SNEGSKA (reference sequence).